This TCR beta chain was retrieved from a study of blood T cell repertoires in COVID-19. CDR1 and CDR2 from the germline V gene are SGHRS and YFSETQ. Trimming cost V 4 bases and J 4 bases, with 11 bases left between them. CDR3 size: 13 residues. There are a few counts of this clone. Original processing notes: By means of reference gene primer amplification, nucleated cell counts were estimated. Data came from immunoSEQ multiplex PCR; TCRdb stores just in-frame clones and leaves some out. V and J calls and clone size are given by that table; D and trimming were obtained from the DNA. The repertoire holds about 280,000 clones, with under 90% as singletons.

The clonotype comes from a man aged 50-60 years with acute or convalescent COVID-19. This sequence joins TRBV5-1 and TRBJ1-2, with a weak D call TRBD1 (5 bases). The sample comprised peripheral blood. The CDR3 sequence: CASSVGQTYGYTF. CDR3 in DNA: TGCGCCAGCAGCGTAGGACAAACCTATGGCTACACCTTC.